This T cell receptor (beta chain) stems from a study of Graves' ophthalmopathy and Graves' hyperthyroidism. Broader study findings: Most expanded clonotypes in thyroid above 0.001 frequency also showed up in blood.

CDR1 and CDR2 (germline): SGDLS, YYNGEE. This CDR3 has 13 amino acids. V dropped 2 bases and J dropped 7 bases, with 12 bases sitting between them. This clonotype appeared a few times. Antigen: not known. Physicians reached a diagnosis by relying on clinical symptoms, serum thyroxine, TRAb, thyroid ultrasound and orbital computed tomography. Amplification targeted the TCR beta CDR3 regions, with RNA transcripts as the source material. The workflow started with a first-round RT-PCR run with HTBI primers and then moved on to a second-round multiplex PCR. TCRdb independently ran MiXCR on the multiplex PCR reads; one entry per CDR3 protein. This table has 230,000 or so distinct CDR3 sequences, less than 55% appearing once.

The V gene is TRBV9, the J gene TRBJ1-2; D might be TRBD1 (6 bases). The sequenced sample was peripheral blood. The sequence derives from an adult man with Graves' ophthalmopathy. CDR3 sequence: CASSVYRDAGYTF. Here the CDR3 DNA reads TGTGCCAGCAGCGTCTACAGGGATGCTGGCTACACCTTC.